The 25 T cell receptor beta chains below were found in one sample sequenced in a study of control samples from healthy donors and cancer patients. This table comes from immunoSEQ multiplex PCR, and its TCRdb copy is limited to in-frame clones, with some not included. The sample shows 100,000 to 110,000 clones, roughly nine tenths of them seen only once. The sequencing input was blood. These receptors were obtained from a woman aged 50 to 60 in good health.

V is TRBV4-1 and J is TRBJ2-3; 9 nucleotides agree with TRBD2. Germline CDR1 MGHRA, CDR2 YSYEKL. With V trimmed by 4 bases and J by 0 bases, 11 bases remained unmatched. The CDR3 length is 18 residues. CDR3 region: CASSPIAGVHISTDTQYF. DNA of the CDR3: TGCGCCAGCAGCCCCATAGCGGGAGTCCACATTAGCACAGATACGCAGTATTTT.

This clone was counted a single time. The chain links TRBV6-2 or TRBV6-3 to TRBJ1-4; tentative D call: TRBD1 (5 bases). Trimming took 2 bases from V and 8 from J, leaving 9 bases between them. This CDR3 spans 13 amino acids. Per germline, CDR1 MNHEY and CDR2 SVGEGT. CDR3 in DNA: TGTGCCAGCAGTTACGCGGGGGTCGAAAAACTGTTTTTT. As protein: CASSYAGVEKLFF.

This chain links TRBV6-5 with TRBJ2-5; D is unresolved. Germline V CDR1 and CDR2: MNHEY, SVGAGI. V was pared by 7 bases and J by 4 bases, with 13 bases between. This CDR3 spans 13 amino acids. The CDR3 sequence: CASNFQVGETQYF. The CDR3 DNA reads TGTGCCAGCAACTTCCAGGTCGGAGAGACCCAGTACTTC.

The rearrangement joins TRBV11-2 to TRBJ1-1; no clear D. Per the germline V gene, CDR1 is SGHAT and CDR2 is FQNNGV. The V end was cut by 3 bases, the J end by 6 bases, with 14 bases between. The CDR3 contains 14 residues. CDR3 sequence (DNA): TGTGCCAGCAGCTTGGACGGGCCGCGGGCTGAAGCTTTCTTT. The encoded protein is CASSLDGPRAEAFF.

This sequence joins TRBV24-1 and TRBJ2-1, with D uncertain. CDR1 KGHDR and CDR2 SFDVKD come from the germline V gene. V gave up 0 bases and J gave up 2 bases, with 10 bases separating them. The CDR3 consists of 16 residues. CDR3 protein: CATSDLRASTYNEQFF. The CDR3 region has the DNA TGTGCCACCAGTGATTTGAGGGCTTCGACCTACAATGAGCAGTTCTTC.

The chain uses TRBV30 and TRBJ1-5; D is unresolved. CDR1 is GTSNPN, CDR2 SVGIG, per germline (reference sequence). V dropped 2 bases and J dropped 0 bases, with 5 bases sitting between them. This CDR3 has 13 residues. CDR3 loop: CAWSINSNQPQHF. The CDR3 DNA reads as TGTGCCTGGAGTATAAATAGCAATCAGCCCCAGCATTTT.

There are a few counts of this clone. The gene calls are TRBV27 and TRBJ1-5; D is undetermined. The germline V gene encodes CDR1 MNHEY and CDR2 SMNVEV (reference sequence). V shed 4 bases and J shed 3 bases, with 13 bases lying between them. The CDR3 is 15 amino acids. The CDR3 coding sequence is TGTGCCAGCAGTTCGGGTACACCGCTCAATCAGCCCCAGCATTTT. Protein: CASSSGTPLNQPQHF.

The rearrangement links TRBV19 to TRBJ2-3, with D uncertain. This CDR3 is 13 amino acids long. The germline V gene encodes CDR1 LNHDA and CDR2 SQIVND (reference sequence). Trimming pared 11 bases from V and 2 bases from J, leaving 14 bases between. DNA of the CDR3: TGTGCCTCGAACCCCCCATACACAGATACGCAGTATTTT. Translated: CASNPPYTDTQYF.

In the case of this clone: An end of the junction does not agree with germline; a read error may underlie this. The rearrangement joins TRBV7-2 to TRBJ2-5; maybe TRBD2 (6 bases). CDR1 is SGHTA and CDR2 is FQGNSA in the germline V gene. CDR3 length: 17 amino acids. The CDR3 region has the DNA TGTGCCAGCACCTTAGTTGTGTCTGGGGGGTTCGAGGAGACCCAGTACTTC. Its protein is CASTLVVSGGFEETQYF.

The V gene is TRBV7-8, the J gene TRBJ2-5; D ambiguous. Per the germline V gene, CDR1 is SGHVS and CDR2 is FQNEAQ. V lost 5 bases, J lost 5 bases, and 12 bases lay in between. There are 13 residues in the CDR3. CDR3 coding DNA: TGTGCCAGCAGCCCTCACTCGGGCGAGACCCAGTACTTC. Translation gives CASSPHSGETQYF.

J is TRBJ1-1 and V is TRBV7-3, with D possibly being TRBD1 (5 bases). The CDR3 contains 14 residues. Per germline, CDR1 SGHTA and CDR2 FQGTGA. Between the trimmed V and J ends, which lost 0 bases and 7 bases, there was a span of 12 bases. CDR3 nucleotide sequence: TGTGCCAGCAGCTTAACGGGGCAAAGTAATGAAGCTTTCTTT. Translation gives CASSLTGQSNEAFF. The entire variable domain, with the rest obtained from reference TRBV7-3 and TRBJ1-1, is as follows: GAGVSQTPSNKVTEKGKYVELRCDPISGHTALYWYRQSLGQGPEFLIYFQGTGAADDSGLPNDRFFAVRPEGSVSTLKIQRTERGDSAVYLCASSLTGQSNEAFFGQGTRLTVV.

The chain has TRBV18 and TRBJ1-2; D gene uncertain. CDR1 KGHSH and CDR2 LQKENI come from the germline V gene. There are 14 residues in the CDR3. V lost 3 bases and J 6 bases, leaving 14 bases between the germline ends. In DNA form, the CDR3 reads TGTGCCAGCTCACCCTCGTTTGCAGGCGATGGCTACACCTTC. It translates to CASSPSFAGDGYTF. Supplemented by reference TRBV18 and TRBJ1-2, the full variable domain reads NAGVMQNPRHLVRRRGQEARLRCSPMKGHSHVYWYRQLPEEGLKFMVYLQKENIIDESGMPKERFSAEFPKEGPSILRIQQVVRGDSAAYFCASSPSFAGDGYTFGSGTRLTVV.

V gene TRBV19 combines with J gene TRBJ2-1; 9 positions match TRBD2. Unmatched junction bases numbered 6, after V lost 1 base and J lost 2 bases. The germline gives CDR1 LNHDA, CDR2 SQIVND (reference sequence). The CDR3 runs 17 residues. The CDR3 sequence is CASSIAGGGAPYNEQFF. As DNA, the CDR3 is TGTGCCAGTAGTATAGCGGGCGGGGGGGCCCCCTACAATGAGCAGTTCTTC.

V usage is TRBV5-1 and J usage is TRBJ1-6; TRBD1 agrees at 7 bases. This CDR3 has 15 residues. J was trimmed by 10 bases and V by 3 bases; bases with no gene match: 10. Germline CDR1 and CDR2: SGHRS and YFSETQ. The CDR3 nucleotides read TGCGCCAGCAGCTGGGGGACTGACAGGGCCTCACCCCTCCACTTT. Protein product: CASSWGTDRASPLHF.

This clone was seen once. V usage is TRBV9 and J usage is TRBJ1-5; D is ambiguous. The CDR3 is 14 residues long. CDR1 is SGDLS and CDR2 is YYNGEE in the germline V gene. Trimming took off 1 base at V and 6 bases at J, with 11 bases between the two ends. This CDR3 is CASSVFGEGQPQHF. As DNA, the CDR3 is TGTGCCAGCAGCGTATTCGGGGAAGGTCAGCCCCAGCATTTT.

The chain carries TRBV10-3 and TRBJ1-5, with 7 bases fitting TRBD1. J lost 7 bases, V lost 6 bases, and 6 bases had no gene match. The CDR3 contains 13 residues. Germline CDR1 reads ENHRY; CDR2 reads SYGVKD. As DNA, the CDR3 is TGTGCCATCAGCCGGGACAGTATCCAGCCCCAGCATTTT. Amino acid sequence: CAISRDSIQPQHF.

The chain links TRBV5-1 to TRBJ2-3, with D hard to call. The germline gives CDR1 SGHRS, CDR2 YFSETQ. The CDR3 totals 15 residues. Between the trimmed V and J ends, which lost 0 bases and 5 bases, there was a span of 13 bases. CDR3 protein: CASSLAPSSRDTQYF. Written as DNA, the CDR3 is TGCGCCAGCAGCTTGGCCCCCTCGAGCCGAGATACGCAGTATTTT. Based on the CDR3 plus reference TRBV5-1 and TRBJ2-3, the full variable domain is KAGVTQTPRYLIKTRGQQVTLSCSPISGHRSVSWYQQTPGQGLQFLFEYFSETQRNKGNFPGRFSGRQFSNSRSEMNVSTLELGDSALYLCASSLAPSSRDTQYFGPGTRLTVL.

The chain carries TRBV27 and TRBJ1-1; tentative D call: TRBD1 (5 bases). This CDR3 region has 14 residues. Germline V gene data show CDR1 as MNHEY and CDR2 as SMNVEV (reference sequence). V was pared by 3 bases and J by 7 bases, with 15 bases between. The chain's CDR3 is CASSFNLGDYEAFF. Here the CDR3 DNA reads TGTGCCAGCAGTTTTAATTTAGGGGATTATGAAGCTTTCTTT.

The genes are TRBV18 and TRBJ2-6; TRBD2 agrees at 10 bases. CDR1 is KGHSH and CDR2 is LQKENI in the germline V gene. With 2 bases clipped from V and 4 bases from J, the junction kept 8 bases outside the gene matches. This CDR3 spans 18 amino acids. CDR3 DNA: TGTGCCAGCTCACCAAGGACTAGCGGCCCAGGGGGGGCCAACGTCCTGACTTTC. Amino acid sequence: CASSPRTSGPGGANVLTF.

Only one count was recorded for this clone. V and J are TRBV4-1 and TRBJ2-5; tentatively, D is TRBD2 (7 bases). The length of the CDR3 is 16 residues. Trimming took off 2 bases at V and 4 bases at J, with 17 bases between the two ends. Looked up from germline, CDR1 is MGHRA and CDR2 is YSYEKL. This chain's CDR3 is CASSQLSPGGGETQYF. Here the CDR3 DNA reads TGCGCCAGCAGCCAACTATCTCCGGGGGGCGGAGAGACCCAGTACTTC.

The sample holds one count of this clone. CDR3 loop: CARALGLAGEQYV. CDR3 in DNA: TGTGCCAGAGCCTTAGGACTAGCGGGTGAGCAGTACGTC. The rearrangement uses TRBV5-3 and TRBJ2-7; 11 nucleotides agree with TRBD2. TRBV5-3 is an ORF for which the function is uncertain. J lost 7 bases, V lost 7 bases, and 7 bases had no gene match. This CDR3 contains 13 residues.

V gene TRBV3-1 (or the pseudogene TRBV3-2) combines with J gene TRBJ2-7; the D gene is possibly TRBD1 (5 bases). The ends were cut back, 4 bases at V and 1 base at J, with 14 bases in the middle. Germline-derived CDR1 and CDR2 are LGHDT and YNNKEL (reference sequence). CDR3 length: 15 residues. The CDR3: CASSPRGFGSYEQYF. CDR3 bases: TGTGCCAGCAGCCCAAGGGGTTTCGGGTCCTACGAGCAGTACTTC.

The genes are TRBV12-3 or TRBV12-4 and TRBJ1-5; D gene uncertain. V lost 9 bases to trimming and J lost 0 bases, with 9 bases between them. The CDR3 consists of 13 residues. The CDR3 spells CASSSGSNQPQHF. The CDR3 nucleotides read TGTGCCAGTTCTTCCGGTAGCAATCAGCCCCAGCATTTT.

The chain links TRBV5-8 to TRBJ1-1; the match to TRBD1 covers 10 bases. Germline V gene data show CDR1 as SGHTS and CDR2 as YDEGEE. Trimming at V came to 4 bases and at J to 8 bases, leaving 8 bases not matched to a gene. The CDR3 runs 14 residues. Here the CDR3 reads CASSLDDRGLEAFF. DNA of the CDR3: TGTGCCAGCAGCCTAGACGACAGGGGGCTGGAAGCTTTCTTT.

The V gene is TRBV3-1 (or the pseudogene TRBV3-2), the J gene TRBJ2-4; the match to TRBD2 covers 7 bases. The germline gives CDR1 LGHDT, CDR2 YNNKEL (reference sequence). This CDR3 is 16 amino acids long. Trimming at V came to 6 bases and at J to 7 bases, leaving 15 bases not matched to a gene. This CDR3 is CASSGERGGLHNIQYF. The CDR3 DNA sequence: TGTGCCAGCAGTGGGGAGCGGGGAGGTTTACACAACATTCAGTACTTC.